The rows below give T cell receptor beta chains drawn from one sample of a study of control samples from healthy donors and cancer patients. Repertoires were generated with immunoSEQ multiplex PCR, while TCRdb's copy carries only in-frame clones and drops some. In the table there are some 98,000 clones, roughly 80% of which are singletons. Sequenced material: PBMCs. All receptors come from a man in his 70s with lung cancer. CDR3s include the opening cysteine and the closing phenylalanine or tryptophan. D genes are given only for firm matches. Some rows mark clone size as missing; the rest say once, few, many or name a class of expanded clone.

j_call: TRBJ1-5; clone_size: -; v_call: TRBV18; d_call: -; cdr3_nt: TGTGCCAGCTCACCCGCAGAAGGAAGCAATCAGCCCCAGCATTTT; cdr3_aa: CASSPAEGSNQPQHF
j_call: TRBJ1-1; clone_size: -; v_call: TRBV7-2; d_call: -; cdr3_nt: TGTGCCAGCTGTCGGAGTCCGGGGGCTGAAGCTTTCTTT; cdr3_aa: CASCRSPGAEAFF
j_call: TRBJ2-3; clone_size: -; v_call: TRBV7-3; d_call: TRBD2; cdr3_nt: TGTGCCAGCAGCCCATCCGTGCGTCTAGCGGGGGGTAGCACAGATACGCAGTATTTT; cdr3_aa: CASSPSVRLAGGSTDTQYF
j_call: TRBJ2-7; clone_size: -; v_call: TRBV20-1; d_call: -; cdr3_nt: TGCAGTGCTAGTAGCCAGGACTCACCCTACGAGCAGTACTTC; cdr3_aa: CSASSQDSPYEQYF
j_call: TRBJ2-3; clone_size: -; v_call: TRBV7-6; d_call: -; cdr3_nt: TGTGCCAGCAGCTTAGCGGGTTCCGCCAAACAGGATACGCAGTATTTT; cdr3_aa: CASSLAGSAKQDTQYF
j_call: TRBJ2-1; clone_size: -; v_call: TRBV19; d_call: -; cdr3_nt: TGTGCCAGTGCCCTCGGAACTACCTACAATGAGCAGTTCTTC; cdr3_aa: CASALGTTYNEQFF
j_call: TRBJ2-1; clone_size: -; v_call: TRBV5-4; d_call: TRBD1; cdr3_nt: TGTGCCAGCAGCTTGGCTATGAGACAGGGGCCTGAGCAGTTCTTC; cdr3_aa: CASSLAMRQGPEQFF
j_call: TRBJ2-3; clone_size: -; v_call: TRBV7-3; d_call: -; cdr3_nt: TGTGCCAGCAGCTTAAGTCAGACTCAAAACACAGATACGCAGTATTTT; cdr3_aa: CASSLSQTQNTDTQYF
j_call: TRBJ1-6; clone_size: -; v_call: TRBV2; d_call: -; cdr3_nt: TGTGCCAGCAGTGAAAGTATGGGGGGTCAGCCCCTCCACTTT; cdr3_aa: CASSESMGGQPLHF
j_call: TRBJ1-2; clone_size: few; v_call: TRBV15; d_call: -; cdr3_nt: TGTGCCACCAGCAGAGATTCCGGGGGTATCTATGGCTACACCTTC; cdr3_aa: CATSRDSGGIYGYTF
j_call: TRBJ1-5; clone_size: -; v_call: TRBV6-2/TRBV6-3; d_call: TRBD1; cdr3_nt: TGTGCCAGCAGTTACTCGACGATGATGAGACAGGGAGTAAATCAGCCCCAGCATTTT; cdr3_aa: CASSYSTMMRQGVNQPQHF
j_call: TRBJ2-1; clone_size: -; v_call: TRBV5-1; d_call: -; cdr3_nt: TGCGCCAGCACCCGAAGCGGAGGATACAATGAGCAGTTCTTC; cdr3_aa: CASTRSGGYNEQFF
j_call: TRBJ2-7; clone_size: few; v_call: TRBV18; d_call: TRBD1; cdr3_nt: TGTGCCAGCTCACCAAGGACAGGGAATGCCTACGAGCAGTACTTC; cdr3_aa: CASSPRTGNAYEQYF
j_call: TRBJ1-1; clone_size: -; v_call: TRBV5-1; d_call: -; cdr3_nt: TGCGCCAGCAGCTTGGGGCAGGGGCGATGGGCTGAAGCTTTCTTT; cdr3_aa: CASSLGQGRWAEAFF
j_call: TRBJ1-2; clone_size: -; v_call: TRBV6-5; d_call: TRBD1; cdr3_nt: TGTGCCAGCAGTTACCGGGGAGGGGGCGATGGCTACACCTTC; cdr3_aa: CASSYRGGGDGYTF
j_call: TRBJ1-5; clone_size: -; v_call: TRBV5-8; d_call: -; cdr3_nt: TGTGCCAGCAGCTCACGGCTCCCCTTTGACAGTCTCAATCAGCCCCAGCATTTT; cdr3_aa: CASSSRLPFDSLNQPQHF
j_call: TRBJ1-6; clone_size: -; v_call: TRBV4-1; d_call: -; cdr3_nt: TGCGCCAGCAGCCAAGATCAGAAGTCACCCCTCCACTTT; cdr3_aa: CASSQDQKSPLHF
j_call: TRBJ2-5; clone_size: -; v_call: TRBV29-1; d_call: TRBD2; cdr3_nt: TGCAGCGCGGGGCGGGGGGCCTTCCAAGAGACCCAGTACTTC; cdr3_aa: CSAGRGAFQETQYF
j_call: TRBJ1-1; clone_size: -; v_call: TRBV6-5; d_call: TRBD1; cdr3_nt: TGTGCCAGCAAATGGACAGGGGAGGACACTGAAGCTTTCTTT; cdr3_aa: CASKWTGEDTEAFF
j_call: TRBJ2-3; clone_size: -; v_call: TRBV7-6; d_call: TRBD2; cdr3_nt: TGTGCCAGCGGCCTTTCGGGCGGGGGGACCACAGATACGCAGTATTTT; cdr3_aa: CASGLSGGGTTDTQYF
j_call: TRBJ2-7; clone_size: few; v_call: TRBV27; d_call: -; cdr3_nt: TGTGCCAGCAGTTTTTTGCGGGGACGGTCAGCCTACGAGCAGTACTTC; cdr3_aa: CASSFLRGRSAYEQYF
j_call: TRBJ2-7; clone_size: -; v_call: TRBV7-9; d_call: -; cdr3_nt: TGTGCCAGCAGCTTAGCGGGGAGTACAGTTTACGAGCAGTACTTC; cdr3_aa: CASSLAGSTVYEQYF
j_call: TRBJ1-6; clone_size: -; v_call: TRBV24-1; d_call: TRBD1; cdr3_nt: TGTGCCACCAGCCAGGGGGCTCCAAATTCACCCCTCCACTTT; cdr3_aa: CATSQGAPNSPLHF
j_call: TRBJ1-2; clone_size: -; v_call: TRBV28; d_call: -; cdr3_nt: TGTGCCAGCAGTTTATCGGGGACGGCAATCTATGGCTACACCTTC; cdr3_aa: CASSLSGTAIYGYTF